The sequence of this T cell receptor (beta chain) was determined in a study of T cell repertoires in aging, cancer and after chemotherapy. This CDR3 has 17 amino acids. V was clipped by 2 bases and J by 6 bases; unmatched bases: 10. The germline V gene has CDR1 MNHEY and CDR2 SMNVEV (reference sequence). This clonotype is medium-sized (0.01 to 0.1%) within its sample. Rearranged V-D-J TRB sequences were amplified with a mixed TRB-A/B primer pool. TCRdb used MiXCR to reprocess the multiplex PCR reads, holding one entry per CDR3 protein. Of over 9,000 distinct CDR3 sequences listed, more than 20% were seen once; the top ten hold approximately 2%. Amplification of TCR beta used genomic DNA extracted from peripheral blood.

This clonotype was sampled from a human donor in good health. The sequencing input was blood. The V gene is TRBV27, the J gene TRBJ2-3, with 11 bases that match TRBD2. CDR3 amino acids: CASSLTLAGGYTDTQYF. CDR3 sequence (DNA): TGTGCCAGCAGTTTAACGCTAGCGGGGGGATACACGGATACGCAGTATTTT.